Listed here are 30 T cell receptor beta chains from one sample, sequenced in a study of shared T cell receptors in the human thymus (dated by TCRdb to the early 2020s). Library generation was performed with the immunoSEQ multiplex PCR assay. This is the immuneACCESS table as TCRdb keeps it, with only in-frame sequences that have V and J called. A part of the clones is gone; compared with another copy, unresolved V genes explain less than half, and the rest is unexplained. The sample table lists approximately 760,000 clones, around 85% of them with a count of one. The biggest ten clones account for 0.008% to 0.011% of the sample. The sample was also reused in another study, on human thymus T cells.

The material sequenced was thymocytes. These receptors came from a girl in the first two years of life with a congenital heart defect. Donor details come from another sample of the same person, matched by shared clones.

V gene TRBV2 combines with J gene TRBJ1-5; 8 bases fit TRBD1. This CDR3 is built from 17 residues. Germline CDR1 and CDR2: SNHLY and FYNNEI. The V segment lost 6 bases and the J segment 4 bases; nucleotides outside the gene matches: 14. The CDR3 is CASRKGFDRGANQPQHF. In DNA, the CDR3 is TGTGCCAGCAGAAAAGGTTTCGACAGGGGAGCGAATCAGCCCCAGCATTTT.

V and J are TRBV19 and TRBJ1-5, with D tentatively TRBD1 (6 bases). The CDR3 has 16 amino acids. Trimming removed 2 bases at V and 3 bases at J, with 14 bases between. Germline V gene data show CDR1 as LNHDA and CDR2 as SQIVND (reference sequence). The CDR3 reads CASSIRRQGNNQPQHF. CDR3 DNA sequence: TGTGCCAGTAGTATAAGGCGGCAGGGGAACAATCAGCCCCAGCATTTT.

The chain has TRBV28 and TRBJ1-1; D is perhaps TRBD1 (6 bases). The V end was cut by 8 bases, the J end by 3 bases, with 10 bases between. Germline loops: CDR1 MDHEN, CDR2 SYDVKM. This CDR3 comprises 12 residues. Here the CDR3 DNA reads TGTGCCAGCCCTTCAGGGGACACTGAAGCTTTCTTT. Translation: CASPSGDTEAFF.

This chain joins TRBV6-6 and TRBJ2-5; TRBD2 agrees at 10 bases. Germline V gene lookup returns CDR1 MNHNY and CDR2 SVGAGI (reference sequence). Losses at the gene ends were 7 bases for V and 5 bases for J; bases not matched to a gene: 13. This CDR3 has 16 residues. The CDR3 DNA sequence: TGTGCCAGCACCAAAGGGGGGACTAGCGCGTCGGAGACCCAGTACTTC. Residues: CASTKGGTSASETQYF.

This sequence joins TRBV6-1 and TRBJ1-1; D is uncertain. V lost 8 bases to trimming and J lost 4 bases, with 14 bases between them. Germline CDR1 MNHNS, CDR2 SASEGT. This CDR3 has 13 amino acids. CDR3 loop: CASVVRSTTEAFF. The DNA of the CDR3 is TGTGCCAGCGTTGTGCGGTCCACCACTGAAGCTTTCTTT.

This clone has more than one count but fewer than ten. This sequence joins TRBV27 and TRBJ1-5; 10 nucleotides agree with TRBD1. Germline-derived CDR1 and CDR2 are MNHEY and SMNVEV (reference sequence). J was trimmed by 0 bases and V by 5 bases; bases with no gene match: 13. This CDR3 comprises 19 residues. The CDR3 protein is CASSMSGTGDLHSNQPQHF. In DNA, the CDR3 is TGTGCCAGCAGTATGTCCGGGACAGGGGACCTTCATAGCAATCAGCCCCAGCATTTT.

The chain's CDR3 is CASSSPTELNTEAFF. The CDR3 DNA is TGTGCCAGCAGCTCCCCGACAGAACTGAACACTGAAGCTTTCTTT. This chain joins TRBV11-2 and TRBJ1-1; a possible D gene is TRBD1 (5 bases). Between the trimmed V and J ends, which lost 4 bases and 0 bases, there was a span of 12 bases. The CDR3 sequence is 15 residues long. Germline V gene lookup returns CDR1 SGHAT and CDR2 FQNNGV.

The CDR3 sequence: CASSLVPDRESGYTF. CDR3 sequence (DNA): TGCGCCAGCAGCTTGGTTCCCGACAGGGAGTCTGGCTACACCTTC. The chain joins TRBV5-1 to TRBJ1-2, with 7 bases fitting TRBD1. Unmatched junction bases numbered 9, after V lost 0 bases and J lost 7 bases. Germline assignment: CDR1 SGHRS and CDR2 YFSETQ. The CDR3 is made up of 15 amino acids.

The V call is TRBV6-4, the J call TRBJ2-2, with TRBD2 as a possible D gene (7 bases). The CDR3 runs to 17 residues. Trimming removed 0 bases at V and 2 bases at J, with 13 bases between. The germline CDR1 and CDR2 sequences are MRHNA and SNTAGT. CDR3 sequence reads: CASSDSSAGANTGELFF. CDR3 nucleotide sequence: TGTGCCAGCAGTGACTCGAGTGCGGGGGCCAACACCGGGGAGCTGTTTTTT.

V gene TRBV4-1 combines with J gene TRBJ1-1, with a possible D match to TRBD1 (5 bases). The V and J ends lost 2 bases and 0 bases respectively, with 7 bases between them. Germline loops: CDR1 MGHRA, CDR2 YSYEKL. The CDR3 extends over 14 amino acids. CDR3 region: CASSQPTVNTEAFF. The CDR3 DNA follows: TGCGCCAGCAGCCAACCGACAGTGAACACTGAAGCTTTCTTT.

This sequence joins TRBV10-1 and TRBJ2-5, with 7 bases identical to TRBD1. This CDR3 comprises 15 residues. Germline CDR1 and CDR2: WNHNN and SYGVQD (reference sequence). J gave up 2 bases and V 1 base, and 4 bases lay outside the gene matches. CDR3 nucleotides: TGCGCCAGCAGTGAGTGGGGACAGACTCAAGAGACCCAGTACTTC. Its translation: CASSEWGQTQETQYF.

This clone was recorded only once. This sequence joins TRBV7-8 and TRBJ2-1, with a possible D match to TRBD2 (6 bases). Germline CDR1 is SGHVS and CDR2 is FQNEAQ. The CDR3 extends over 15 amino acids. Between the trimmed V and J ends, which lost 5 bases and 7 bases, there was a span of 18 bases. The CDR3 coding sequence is TGTGCCAGCAGCCACGATACGGGACTTGTTAATGAGCAGTTCTTC. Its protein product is CASSHDTGLVNEQFF.

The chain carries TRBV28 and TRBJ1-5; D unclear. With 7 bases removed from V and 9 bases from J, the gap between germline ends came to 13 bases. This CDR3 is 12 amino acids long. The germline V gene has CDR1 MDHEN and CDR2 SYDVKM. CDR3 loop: CASKTSGWPQHF. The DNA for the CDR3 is TGTGCCAGCAAAACGTCGGGGTGGCCCCAGCATTTT.

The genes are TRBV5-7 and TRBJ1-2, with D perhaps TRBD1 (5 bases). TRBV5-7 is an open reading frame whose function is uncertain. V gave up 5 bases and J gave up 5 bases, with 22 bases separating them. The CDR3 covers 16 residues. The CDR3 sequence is CASRNRRGPIDYGYTF. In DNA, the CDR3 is TGTGCCAGCAGGAACCGGAGGGGACCCATTGATTATGGCTACACCTTC.

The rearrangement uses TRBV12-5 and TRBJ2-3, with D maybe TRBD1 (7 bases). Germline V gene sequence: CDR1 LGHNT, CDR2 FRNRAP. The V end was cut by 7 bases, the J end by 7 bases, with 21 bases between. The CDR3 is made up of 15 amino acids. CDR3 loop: CASEFRGVLKHTQYF. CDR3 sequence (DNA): TGTGCTAGTGAATTCAGGGGGGTATTGAAACATACGCAGTATTTT. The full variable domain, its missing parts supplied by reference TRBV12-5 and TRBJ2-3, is DARVTQTPRHKVTEMGQEVTMRCQPILGHNTVFWYRQTMMQGLELLAYFRNRAPLDDSGMPKDRFSAEMPDATLATLKIQPSEPRDSAVYFCASEFRGVLKHTQYFGPGTRLTVL.

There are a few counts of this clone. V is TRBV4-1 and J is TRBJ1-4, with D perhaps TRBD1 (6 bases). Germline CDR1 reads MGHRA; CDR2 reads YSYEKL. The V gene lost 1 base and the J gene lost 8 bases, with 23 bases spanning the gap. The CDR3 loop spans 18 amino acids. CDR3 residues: CASSQGGQGREEREKLFF. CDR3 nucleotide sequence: TGCGCCAGCAGCCAAGGGGGGCAGGGGAGAGAGGAAAGGGAAAAACTGTTTTTT.

The CDR3 DNA reads as TGTGCCAGCAGCGTATCATCCGGGACAGGGGTCGGTAATTCACCCCTCCACTTT. It specifies CASSVSSGTGVGNSPLHF. The chain employs TRBV7-2 and TRBJ1-6; 10 nucleotides agree with TRBD1. The V gene end was trimmed by 5 bases and the J gene end by 6 bases; junction bases not matched to a gene: 13. CDR3 size: 18 residues. Per germline, CDR1 SGHTA and CDR2 FQGNSA.

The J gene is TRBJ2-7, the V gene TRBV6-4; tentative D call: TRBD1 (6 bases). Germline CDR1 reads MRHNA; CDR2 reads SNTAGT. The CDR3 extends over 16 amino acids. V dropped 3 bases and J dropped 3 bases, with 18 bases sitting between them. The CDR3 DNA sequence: TGTGCCAGCAGTGAACCCGGACAGATTAAAAGCTACGAGCAGTACTTC. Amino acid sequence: CASSEPGQIKSYEQYF.

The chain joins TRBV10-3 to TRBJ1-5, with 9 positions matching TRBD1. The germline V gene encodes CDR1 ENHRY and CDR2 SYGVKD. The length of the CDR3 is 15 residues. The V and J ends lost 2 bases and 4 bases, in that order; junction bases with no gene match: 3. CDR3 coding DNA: TGTGCCATCAGTGAGGGACAGGGGAAGAATCAGCCCCAGCATTTT. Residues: CAISEGQGKNQPQHF.

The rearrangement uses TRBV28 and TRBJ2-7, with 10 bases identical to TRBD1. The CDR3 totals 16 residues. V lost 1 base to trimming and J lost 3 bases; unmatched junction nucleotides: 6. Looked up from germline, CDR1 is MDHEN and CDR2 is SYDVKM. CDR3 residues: CASSLSTRDRGYEQYF. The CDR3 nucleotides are TGTGCCAGCAGTTTATCTACTCGGGACAGGGGCTACGAGCAGTACTTC.

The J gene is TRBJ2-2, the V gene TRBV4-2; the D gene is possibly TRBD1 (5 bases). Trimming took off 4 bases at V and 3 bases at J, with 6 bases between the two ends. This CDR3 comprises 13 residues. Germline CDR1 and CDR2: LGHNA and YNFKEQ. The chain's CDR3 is CASSPRDTGELFF. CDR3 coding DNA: TGTGCCAGCAGCCCCAGGGACACCGGGGAGCTGTTTTTT.

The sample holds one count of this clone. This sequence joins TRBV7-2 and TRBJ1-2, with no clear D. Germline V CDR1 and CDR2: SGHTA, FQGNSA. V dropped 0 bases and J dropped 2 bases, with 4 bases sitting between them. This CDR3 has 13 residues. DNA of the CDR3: TGTGCCAGCAGCTTAGCTCGGAACTATGGCTACACCTTC. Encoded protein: CASSLARNYGYTF. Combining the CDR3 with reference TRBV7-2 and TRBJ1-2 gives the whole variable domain GAGVSQSPSNKVTEKGKDVELRCDPISGHTALYWYRQSLGQGLEFLIYFQGNSAPDKSGLPSDRFSAERTGGSVSTLTIQRTQQEDSAVYLCASSLARNYGYTFGSGTRLTVV.

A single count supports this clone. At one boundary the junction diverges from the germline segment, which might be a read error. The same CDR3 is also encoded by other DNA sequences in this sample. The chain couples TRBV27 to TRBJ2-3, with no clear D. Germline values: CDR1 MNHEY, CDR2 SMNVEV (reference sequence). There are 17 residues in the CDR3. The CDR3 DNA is TGCGCCAGCAGTTCCCCCGGTCCCCAGACAAGCACAGATACGCAGTATTTT. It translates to CASSSPGPQTSTDTQYF.

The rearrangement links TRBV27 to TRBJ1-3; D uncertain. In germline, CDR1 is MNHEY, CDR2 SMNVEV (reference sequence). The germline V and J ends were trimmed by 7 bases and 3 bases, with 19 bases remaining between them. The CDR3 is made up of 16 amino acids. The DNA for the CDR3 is TGTGCCAGCATAGGACGGGGTGTACTTGGTGGAAACACCATATATTTT. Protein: CASIGRGVLGGNTIYF.

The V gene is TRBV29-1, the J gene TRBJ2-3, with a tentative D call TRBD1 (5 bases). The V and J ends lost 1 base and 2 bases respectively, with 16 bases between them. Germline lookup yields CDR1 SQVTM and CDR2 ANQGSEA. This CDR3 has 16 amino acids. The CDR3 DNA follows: TGCAGCGTTGAAGTTCGACCGACAGCCGACACAGATACGCAGTATTTT. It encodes CSVEVRPTADTDTQYF.

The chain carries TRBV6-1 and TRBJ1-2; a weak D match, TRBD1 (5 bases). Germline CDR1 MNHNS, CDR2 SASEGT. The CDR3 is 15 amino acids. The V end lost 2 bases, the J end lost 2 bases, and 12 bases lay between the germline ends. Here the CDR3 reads CASSEYDSFNYGYTF. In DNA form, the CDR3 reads TGTGCCAGCAGTGAATATGACAGCTTCAACTATGGCTACACCTTC.

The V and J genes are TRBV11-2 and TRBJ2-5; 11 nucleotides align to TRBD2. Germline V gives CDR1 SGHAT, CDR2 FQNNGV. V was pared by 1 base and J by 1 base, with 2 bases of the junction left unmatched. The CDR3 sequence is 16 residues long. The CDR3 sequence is CASSLVGTSGQETQYF. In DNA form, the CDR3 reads TGTGCCAGCAGCTTAGTGGGGACTAGCGGCCAAGAGACCCAGTACTTC.

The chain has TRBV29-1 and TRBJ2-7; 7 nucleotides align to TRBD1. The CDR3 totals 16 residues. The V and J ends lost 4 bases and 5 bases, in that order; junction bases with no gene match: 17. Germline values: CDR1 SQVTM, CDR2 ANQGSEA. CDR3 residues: CSVGGDREIFGDEQYF. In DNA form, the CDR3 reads TGCAGCGTTGGGGGAGACAGGGAAATTTTCGGCGACGAGCAGTACTTC.

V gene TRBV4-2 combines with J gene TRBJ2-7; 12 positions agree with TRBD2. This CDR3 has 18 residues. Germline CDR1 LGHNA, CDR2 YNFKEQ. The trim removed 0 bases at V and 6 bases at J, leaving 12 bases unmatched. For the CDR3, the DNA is TGTGCCAGCAGCCAAGATCTACTAGCTCCTAGCGGGGGGGTCGAGCAGTACTTC. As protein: CASSQDLLAPSGGVEQYF.

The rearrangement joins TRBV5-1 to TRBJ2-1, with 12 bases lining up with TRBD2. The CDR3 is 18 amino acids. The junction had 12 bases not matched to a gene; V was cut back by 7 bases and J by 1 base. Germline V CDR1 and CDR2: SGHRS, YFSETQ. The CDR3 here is CASGPLAGGPRSYNEQFF. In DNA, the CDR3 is TGCGCCAGCGGACCTCTAGCGGGGGGGCCTAGGTCCTACAATGAGCAGTTCTTC.